The 29 T cell receptor beta chains below all came from one sample that was sequenced in a study of blood T cell repertoires in COVID-19. Method: immunoSEQ multiplex PCR; TCRdb's copy keeps in-frame clones and lacks some. Of approximately 220,000 clones in the sample, 70% to 90% were seen once. Specimen: peripheral blood. The receptor source for this set is a woman of 80 years or more with acute or convalescent COVID-19.

The chain employs TRBV7-2 and TRBJ1-6, with no clear D. The germline V gene encodes CDR1 SGHTA and CDR2 FQGNSA. The CDR3 sequence is 16 residues long. The germline V and J ends were trimmed by 2 bases and 0 bases, with 8 bases remaining between them. The CDR3 bases are TGTGCCAGCAGCTTAAAGGAGAGCTCCTATAATTCACCCCTCCACTTT. Translated, it gives CASSLKESSYNSPLHF.

The V and J genes are TRBV11-2 and TRBJ2-1; unclear D gene. The germline V and J ends were trimmed by 5 bases and 7 bases, with 15 bases remaining between them. The V gene's germline CDR1 is SGHAT and CDR2 FQNNGV. This CDR3 has 14 amino acids. CDR3 residues: CASSPLRVANEQFF. The DNA of the CDR3 is TGTGCCAGCAGCCCACTCCGGGTTGCAAATGAGCAGTTCTTC.

The rearrangement links TRBV30 to TRBJ1-2, with 9 nucleotides matching TRBD1. The CDR3 totals 12 residues. With V trimmed by 5 bases and J by 6 bases, 4 bases remained unmatched. Per the germline V gene, CDR1 is GTSNPN and CDR2 is SVGIG (reference sequence). The CDR3 coding sequence is TGTGCCTGGGGACAGGGGATCAATGGCTACACCTTC. Translation gives CAWGQGINGYTF.

A remark on this clone: Other DNA sequences of this sample code for an identical CDR3. This chain uses TRBV19 with TRBJ1-1; D is ambiguous. CDR1 LNHDA and CDR2 SQIVND come from the germline V gene (reference sequence). Between the trimmed V and J ends, which lost 3 bases and 1 base, there was a span of 6 bases. The CDR3 extends over 13 amino acids. The DNA of the CDR3 is TGTGCCAGTAGTATCGGGAGGAACACTGAAGCTTTCTTT. Its protein is CASSIGRNTEAFF. The whole variable domain, filled in from reference TRBV19 and TRBJ1-1, reads DGGITQSPKYLFRKEGQNVTLSCEQNLNHDAMYWYRQDPGQGLRLIYYSQIVNDFQKGDIAEGYSVSREKKESFPLTVTSAQKNPTAFYLCASSIGRNTEAFFGQGTRLTVV.

A note on this clone: The sample holds other DNA sequences that translate to the same CDR3. The chain uses TRBV19 and TRBJ1-1; tentatively, D is TRBD1 (5 bases). This CDR3 is built from 13 residues. Germline CDR1 is LNHDA and CDR2 is SQIVND (reference sequence). Trimming took off 3 bases at V and 1 base at J, with 6 bases between the two ends. The CDR3 bases are TGTGCCAGTAGTATTCAGGGGAACACTGAAGCTTTCTTT. Encoded protein: CASSIQGNTEAFF.

About this clone itself: Other DNA sequences in the same sample also yield this CDR3. V usage is TRBV18 and J usage is TRBJ1-1; TRBD1 agrees at 11 bases. This CDR3 contains 14 residues. The junction had 1 base not matched to a gene; V was cut back by 3 bases and J by 4 bases. From germline, CDR1 is KGHSH and CDR2 LQKENI. The CDR3: CASSPGQGVTEAFF. CDR3 DNA sequence: TGTGCCAGCTCACCGGGACAGGGGGTCACTGAAGCTTTCTTT.

Remarks on this clone: Additional DNA sequences in this sample encode the identical CDR3. The gene calls are TRBV18 and TRBJ2-3; 10 bases fit TRBD1. J was trimmed by 3 bases and V by 6 bases; bases with no gene match: 3. The CDR3 has 14 residues. The germline V gene has CDR1 KGHSH and CDR2 LQKENI. In DNA, the CDR3 is TGTGCCAGCTCCCCGGGACAGGGGACAGATACGCAGTATTTT. This sequence encodes CASSPGQGTDTQYF.

This sequence joins TRBV10-3 and TRBJ1-2; D call uncertain. The CDR3 totals 16 residues. Germline lookup yields CDR1 ENHRY and CDR2 SYGVKD. The V end was cut by 0 bases, the J end by 0 bases, with 11 bases between. The DNA for the CDR3 is TGTGCCATCAGTGAGTCTCAGTACAGTGCTAACTATGGCTACACCTTC. Translation: CAISESQYSANYGYTF.

The chain combines TRBV10-3 with TRBJ2-1; 9 nucleotides match TRBD2. Trimming took 6 bases from V and 10 from J; bases not matched to a gene: 16. The CDR3 consists of 16 residues. CDR1 is ENHRY, CDR2 SYGVKD, per germline. CDR3 nucleotide sequence: TGTGCCATCAGAGACCCTATAGCGGGGGAGGTATTGGAGCAGTTCTTC. Translating gives CAIRDPIAGEVLEQFF.

This clone was found a few times. This rearrangement joins TRBV19 to TRBJ1-4, with TRBD1 identical over 8 bases. Germline CDR1 is LNHDA and CDR2 is SQIVND (reference sequence). Germline trimming cut 4 bases from V and 0 bases from J; bases unmatched to any gene: 13. This CDR3 comprises 19 residues. The CDR3 reads CASSTPSQGQGATNEKLFF. The CDR3 nucleotides read TGTGCCAGTAGTACCCCCTCCCAAGGACAGGGAGCAACTAATGAAAAACTGTTTTTT. Full variable domain (missing parts from reference TRBV19 and TRBJ1-4): DGGITQSPKYLFRKEGQNVTLSCEQNLNHDAMYWYRQDPGQGLRLIYYSQIVNDFQKGDIAEGYSVSREKKESFPLTVTSAQKNPTAFYLCASSTPSQGQGATNEKLFFGSGTQLSVL.

The chain uses TRBV11-3 and TRBJ2-5; possibly TRBD1 for D (5 bases). The ends were cut back, 0 bases at V and 4 bases at J, with 12 bases in the middle. The CDR3 is 15 amino acids. Looked up from germline, CDR1 is SGHNT and CDR2 is YENEEA. DNA for the CDR3: TGTGCCAGCAGCTTAGATTGGGGCCCTGGAGAGACCCAGTACTTC. This gives the protein CASSLDWGPGETQYF.

The gene calls are TRBV21-1 and TRBJ2-7; the table gives TRBD2 as D, unverified against the DNA. TRBV21-1 is termed a pseudogene. There are 15 residues in the CDR3. Here the CDR3 reads CASSKTSRTFPQQYF. The CDR3 DNA is TGTGCCAGCAGCAAAACTTCTCGTACCTTCCCACAGCAGTACTTC.

The V call is TRBV4-3, the J call TRBJ2-1; 7 bases are shared with TRBD1. Trimming cost V 3 bases and J 8 bases; bases outside gene matches: 10. This CDR3 is 15 amino acids long. Germline V lookup: CDR1 LGHNA, CDR2 YSLEER. CDR3 amino acids: CASSHLRDRKDEQFF. In DNA form, the CDR3 reads TGCGCCAGCAGCCACCTCCGGGACAGAAAGGATGAGCAGTTCTTC.

The V gene is TRBV7-2, the J gene TRBJ2-7; 8 bases are shared with TRBD2. The CDR3 consists of 16 residues. Germline assignment: CDR1 SGHTA and CDR2 FQGNSA. The V and J ends lost 4 bases and 4 bases, in that order; junction bases with no gene match: 12. The CDR3 loop is CASSSNRPGLGYEQYF. Written as DNA, the CDR3 is TGTGCCAGCAGCTCCAACCGGCCGGGACTAGGTTACGAGCAGTACTTC.

V is TRBV30 and J is TRBJ2-3; TRBD1 agrees at 7 bases. This CDR3 is 13 amino acids long. The trim removed 6 bases at V and 0 bases at J, leaving 3 bases unmatched. Germline values: CDR1 GTSNPN, CDR2 SVGIG (reference sequence). CDR3 bases: TGTGCCTGCCCGGACAGGAGCACAGATACGCAGTATTTT. The encoded protein is CACPDRSTDTQYF.

The V call is TRBV5-1, the J call TRBJ2-3; the D gene is possibly TRBD1 (5 bases). Trimming removed 2 bases from V and 2 bases from J, with 12 bases in between. The CDR3 spans 15 residues. Per the germline V gene, CDR1 is SGHRS and CDR2 is YFSETQ. The CDR3: CASSFQRQNTDTQYF. The CDR3 bases are TGCGCCAGCAGCTTTCAGCGACAGAACACAGATACGCAGTATTTT.

The chain uses TRBV7-3 and TRBJ2-2; TRBD2 might be the D (5 bases). Germline V lookup: CDR1 SGHTA, CDR2 FQGTGA. V lost 4 bases, J lost 0 bases, and 12 bases lay in between. The CDR3 runs to 16 residues. CDR3 sequence reads: CASSSRGSSNTGELFF. CDR3 bases: TGTGCCAGCAGCTCGCGAGGGAGTTCGAACACCGGGGAGCTGTTTTTT. Looking up the rest from reference TRBV7-3 and TRBJ2-2 gives the full variable domain: GAGVSQTPSNKVTEKGKYVELRCDPISGHTALYWYRQSLGQGPEFLIYFQGTGAADDSGLPNDRFFAVRPEGSVSTLKIQRTERGDSAVYLCASSSRGSSNTGELFFGEGSRLTVL.

This clone was counted once. The rearrangement links TRBV3-1 (or the pseudogene TRBV3-2) to TRBJ2-3, with 7 nucleotides matching TRBD2. V trimming: 4 bases; J trimming: 1 base; junction bases outside the gene matches: 11. The germline CDR1 and CDR2 sequences are LGHDT and YNNKEL (reference sequence). The CDR3 totals 17 residues. CDR3 DNA sequence: TGTGCCAGCAGCCGGCGCCCTAGCCGGGGGGGCACAGATACGCAGTATTTT. Translation: CASSRRPSRGGTDTQYF.

The chain links TRBV11-3 to TRBJ2-2; D not certain. Germline lookup yields CDR1 SGHNT and CDR2 YENEEA. Between the trimmed V and J ends, which lost 5 bases and 7 bases, there was a span of 11 bases. The CDR3 covers 13 residues. The CDR3 spells CASSPPVSGELFF. In nucleotides, the CDR3 is TGTGCCAGCAGCCCCCCCGTTAGCGGGGAGCTGTTTTTT.

The V gene is TRBV30, the J gene TRBJ1-6; D not resolved. This CDR3 comprises 13 residues. The V gene's germline CDR1 is GTSNPN and CDR2 SVGIG (reference sequence). V lost 2 bases, J lost 7 bases, and 9 bases lay in between. DNA for the CDR3: TGTGCCTGGAGTTACGGTCCCAATTCACCCCTCCACTTT. This gives the protein CAWSYGPNSPLHF.

CDR3 sequence: CASSGTGTYYGYTF. As DNA, the CDR3 is TGTGCCAGCAGTGGCACCGGGACTTACTATGGCTACACCTTC. The V and J genes are TRBV25-1 and TRBJ1-2; the D gene is possibly TRBD1 (5 bases). Germline CDR1 and CDR2: MGHDK and SYGVNS. V was pared by 4 bases and J by 3 bases, with 12 bases between. CDR3 size: 14 residues.

V is TRBV11-3 and J is TRBJ2-1; 8 nucleotides match TRBD1. Germline CDR1 SGHNT, CDR2 YENEEA. Germline trimming cut 6 bases from V and 10 bases from J; bases unmatched to any gene: 8. The CDR3 totals 13 residues. DNA of the CDR3: TGTGCCAGCAGTAATAGACGGACAGGGGAGCAGTTCTTC. It translates to CASSNRRTGEQFF.

This clone was found a few times. The chain has TRBV7-2 and TRBJ2-7; 13 positions agree with TRBD2. CDR3 length: 15 amino acids. CDR1 is SGHTA, CDR2 FQGNSA, per germline. J lost 7 bases, V lost 3 bases, and 6 bases had no gene match. CDR3 coding DNA: TGTGCCAGCAGCTTGGTAGGACTAGCGGGGGTTGAGCAGTACTTC. Its protein product is CASSLVGLAGVEQYF.

This clone was observed at least ten times. The V and J genes are TRBV4-3 and TRBJ2-7; 11 bases agree with TRBD2. The CDR3 has 16 amino acids. Germline V gene lookup returns CDR1 LGHNA and CDR2 YSLEER. V shed 3 bases, J shed 7 bases, and the junction held 11 bases outside the gene matches. The CDR3 coding sequence is TGCGCCAGCAGCCAGGGTAGCGGGGGGGGGTTTGAGGAGCAGTACTTC. It codes for CASSQGSGGGFEEQYF.

The chain employs TRBV27 and TRBJ1-2, with D possibly TRBD1 on 5 matching bases. The CDR3 spans 15 residues. V lost 4 bases and J 4 bases, leaving 16 bases between the germline ends. Germline V lookup: CDR1 MNHEY, CDR2 SMNVEV (reference sequence). Written as DNA, the CDR3 is TGTGCCAGCAGTTCCGGAATTTTTAGGGGCTATGGCTACACCTTC. This gives the protein CASSSGIFRGYGYTF.

The chain couples TRBV20-1 to TRBJ2-7; D gene uncertain. Trimming removed 0 bases from V and 6 bases from J, with 6 bases in between. Germline CDR1 and CDR2: DFQATT and SNEGSKA (reference sequence). This CDR3 spans 11 amino acids. CDR3 region: CSARDSREQYF. The CDR3 nucleotides are TGCAGTGCTAGAGATTCGCGCGAGCAGTACTTC.

This clone was observed a single time. The chain's CDR3 is CASSFSGQTDNSPLHF. The CDR3 DNA reads TGTGCCAGCAGCTTTTCGGGACAGACAGATAATTCACCCCTCCACTTT. The V and J genes are TRBV7-2 and TRBJ1-6; 7 nucleotides align to TRBD1. Per germline, CDR1 SGHTA and CDR2 FQGNSA. With 3 bases clipped from V and 5 bases from J, the junction kept 7 bases outside the gene matches. This CDR3 is built from 16 residues. The full variable domain, rest sourced from reference TRBV7-2 and TRBJ1-6, is GAGVSQSPSNKVTEKGKDVELRCDPISGHTALYWYRQSLGQGLEFLIYFQGNSAPDKSGLPSDRFSAERTGGSVSTLTIQRTQQEDSAVYLCASSFSGQTDNSPLHFGNGTRLTVT.

This clone was counted once. This chain uses TRBV12-3 or TRBV12-4 with TRBJ2-1; the D gene is possibly TRBD1 (7 bases). V shed 7 bases and J shed 3 bases, with 10 bases lying between them. This CDR3 region has 13 residues. CDR3 nucleotide sequence: TGTGCCAGCACTCAGGGGGGCTACAATGAGCAGTTCTTC. Protein sequence: CASTQGGYNEQFF.

This clone has just one count. The chain uses TRBV15 and TRBJ1-6; the match to TRBD1 covers 10 bases. J gave up 0 bases and V 6 bases, and 5 bases lay outside the gene matches. The germline V gene encodes CDR1 LNHNV and CDR2 YYDKDF (reference sequence). The CDR3 runs to 17 residues. The CDR3 region is CATSRTGGISYNSPLHF. In DNA, the CDR3 is TGTGCCACCAGTCGGACAGGGGGGATCTCCTATAATTCACCCCTCCACTTT.